This T cell receptor beta chain was retrieved from a study of blood T cell repertoires in COVID-19. Study-wide background: T cells, B-cell-depleted T cells, or PBMCs provided the cDNA or gDNA that served as material.

Enrolled through a virtual design, the participants were between 18 and 89 years of age and came from 24 US areas. Clinical histories supplied by participants themselves formed the basis of cohort assignment. The ends lost 4 bases at V and 5 bases at J; junction bases unmatched: 12. Per the germline V gene, CDR1 is MGHRA and CDR2 is YSYEKL. The CDR3 totals 16 residues. Original data processing: Using reference gene primer amplification, nucleated cell counts were estimated. Sequenced by immunoSEQ multiplex PCR; TCRdb stores in-frame clones only, minus some. V and J calls and clone size are those listed in that table; D and trimming were worked out from the DNA. The data show 200,000 to 250,000 clones, 85% to 90% seen once.

The source is a woman aged 18-35 years in a cohort exposed to, infected with or recovered from COVID-19 (not recorded which). Sequencing was done on a sample of PBMCs or T cells enriched from blood (not recorded which). This rearrangement joins TRBV4-1 to TRBJ2-3; 7 nucleotides match TRBD2. CDR3 bases: TGCGCCAGCAGCCGGGCCTCTAGCGGAGAGGGAGATACGCAGTATTTT. It codes for CASSRASSGEGDTQYF.